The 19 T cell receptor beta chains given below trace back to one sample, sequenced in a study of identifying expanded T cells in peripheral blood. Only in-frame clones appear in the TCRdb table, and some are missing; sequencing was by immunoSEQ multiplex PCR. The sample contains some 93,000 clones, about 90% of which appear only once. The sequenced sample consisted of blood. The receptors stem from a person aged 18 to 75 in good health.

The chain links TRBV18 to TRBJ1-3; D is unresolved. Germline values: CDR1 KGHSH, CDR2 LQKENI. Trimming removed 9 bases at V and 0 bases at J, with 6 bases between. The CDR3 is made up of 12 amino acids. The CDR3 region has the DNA TGTGCCAGTGGAAGCTCTGGAAACACCATATATTTT. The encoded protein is CASGSSGNTIYF.

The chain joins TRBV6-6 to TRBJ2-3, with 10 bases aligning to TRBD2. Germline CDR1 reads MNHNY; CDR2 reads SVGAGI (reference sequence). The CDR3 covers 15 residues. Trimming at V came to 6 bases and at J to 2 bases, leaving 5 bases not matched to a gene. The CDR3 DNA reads TGTGCCAGCAGCCGTAGCGGGGGGAACACAGATACGCAGTATTTT. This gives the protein CASSRSGGNTDTQYF.

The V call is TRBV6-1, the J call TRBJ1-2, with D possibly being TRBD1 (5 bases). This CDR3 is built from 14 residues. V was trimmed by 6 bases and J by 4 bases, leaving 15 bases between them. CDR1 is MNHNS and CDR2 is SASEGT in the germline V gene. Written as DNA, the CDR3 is TGTGCCAGCAGACGGGACGGGGGACCCTATGGCTACACCTTC. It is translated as CASRRDGGPYGYTF.

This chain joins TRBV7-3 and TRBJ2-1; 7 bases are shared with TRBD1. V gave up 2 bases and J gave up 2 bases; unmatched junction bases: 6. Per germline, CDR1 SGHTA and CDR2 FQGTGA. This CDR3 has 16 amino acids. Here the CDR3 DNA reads TGTGCCAGCAGCTTAGGCGCAGGACAGGCCTACAATGAGCAGTTCTTC. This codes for CASSLGAGQAYNEQFF.

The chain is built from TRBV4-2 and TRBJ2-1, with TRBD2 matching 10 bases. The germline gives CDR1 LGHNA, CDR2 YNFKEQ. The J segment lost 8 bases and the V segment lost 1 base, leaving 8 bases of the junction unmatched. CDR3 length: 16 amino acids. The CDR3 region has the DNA TGTGCCAGCAGCCAAGTCCAGCGGGGGGGCCTCGATGAGCAGTTCTTC. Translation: CASSQVQRGGLDEQFF.

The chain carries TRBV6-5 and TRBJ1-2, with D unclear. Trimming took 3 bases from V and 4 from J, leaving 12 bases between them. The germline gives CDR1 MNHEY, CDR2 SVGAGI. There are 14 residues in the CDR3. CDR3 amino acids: CASSYRSDLYGYTF. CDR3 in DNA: TGTGCCAGCAGTTATCGTTCGGACCTCTATGGCTACACCTTC.

CDR3 protein: CASSRQGADEQYF. CDR3 nucleotides: TGTGCCAGCAGCCGGCAGGGGGCCGACGAGCAGTACTTC. The rearrangement joins TRBV6-5 to TRBJ2-7, with TRBD1 matching 8 bases. This CDR3 spans 13 amino acids. Unmatched junction bases numbered 6, after V lost 6 bases and J lost 5 bases. The germline V gene encodes CDR1 MNHEY and CDR2 SVGAGI.

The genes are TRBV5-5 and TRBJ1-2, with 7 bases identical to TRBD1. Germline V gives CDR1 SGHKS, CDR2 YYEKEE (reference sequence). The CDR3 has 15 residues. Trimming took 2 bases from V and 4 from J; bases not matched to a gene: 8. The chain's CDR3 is CASSFDLTGRYGYTF. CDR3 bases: TGTGCCAGCAGCTTCGACTTGACAGGGCGCTATGGCTACACCTTC.

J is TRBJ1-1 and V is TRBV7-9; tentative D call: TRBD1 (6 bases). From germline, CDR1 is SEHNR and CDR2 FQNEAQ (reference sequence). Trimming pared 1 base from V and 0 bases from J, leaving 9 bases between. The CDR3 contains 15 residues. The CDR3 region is CASSLVDRVNTEAFF. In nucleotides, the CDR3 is TGTGCCAGCAGCTTAGTGGACAGAGTGAACACTGAAGCTTTCTTT.

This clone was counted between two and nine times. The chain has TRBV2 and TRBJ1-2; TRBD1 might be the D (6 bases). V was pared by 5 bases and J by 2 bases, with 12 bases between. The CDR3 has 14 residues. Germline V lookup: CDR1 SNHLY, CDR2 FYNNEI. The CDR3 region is CASSIGGTNYGYTF. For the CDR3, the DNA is TGTGCCAGCAGTATAGGGGGAACCAACTATGGCTACACCTTC.

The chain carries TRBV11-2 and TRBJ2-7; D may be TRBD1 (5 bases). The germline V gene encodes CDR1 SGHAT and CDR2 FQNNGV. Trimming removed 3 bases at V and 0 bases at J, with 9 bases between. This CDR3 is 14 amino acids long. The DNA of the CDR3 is TGTGCCAGCAGCTTGGACACTCCCTCCTACGAGCAGTACTTC. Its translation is CASSLDTPSYEQYF.

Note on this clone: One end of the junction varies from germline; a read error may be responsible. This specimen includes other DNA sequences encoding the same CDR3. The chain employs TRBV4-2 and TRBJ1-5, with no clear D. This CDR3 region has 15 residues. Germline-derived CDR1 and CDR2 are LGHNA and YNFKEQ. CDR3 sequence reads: CASSQIRGVGQPQHF. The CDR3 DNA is TGTGCCAGCAGCCAAATTCGGGGTGTCGGGCAGCCCCAACATTTT.

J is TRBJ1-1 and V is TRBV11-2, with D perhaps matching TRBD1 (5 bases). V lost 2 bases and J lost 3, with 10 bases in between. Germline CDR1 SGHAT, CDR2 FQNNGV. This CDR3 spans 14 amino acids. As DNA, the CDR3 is TGTGCCAGCAGCTTATACGGAGGGGACACTGAAGCTTTCTTT. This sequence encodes CASSLYGGDTEAFF.

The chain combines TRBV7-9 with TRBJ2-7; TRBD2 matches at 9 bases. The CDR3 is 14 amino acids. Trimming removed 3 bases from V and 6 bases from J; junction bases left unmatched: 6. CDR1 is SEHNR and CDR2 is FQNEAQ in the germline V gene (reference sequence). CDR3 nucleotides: TGTGCCAGCAGCTTTAAGGCGGGGGGGCCCGAGCAGTACTTC. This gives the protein CASSFKAGGPEQYF.

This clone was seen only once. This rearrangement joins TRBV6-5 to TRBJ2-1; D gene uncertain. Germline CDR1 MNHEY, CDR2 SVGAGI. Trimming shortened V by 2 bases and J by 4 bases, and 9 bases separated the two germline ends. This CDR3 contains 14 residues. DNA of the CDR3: TGTGCCAGCAGTTACGGAGAAAAGTACAATGAGCAGTTCTTC. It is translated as CASSYGEKYNEQFF.

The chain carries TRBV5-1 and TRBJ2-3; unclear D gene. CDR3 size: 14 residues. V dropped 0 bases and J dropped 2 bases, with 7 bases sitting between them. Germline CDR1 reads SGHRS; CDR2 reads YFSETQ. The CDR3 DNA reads TGCGCCAGCAGCTTGGTCTCCTTCACAGATACGCAGTATTTT. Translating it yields CASSLVSFTDTQYF.

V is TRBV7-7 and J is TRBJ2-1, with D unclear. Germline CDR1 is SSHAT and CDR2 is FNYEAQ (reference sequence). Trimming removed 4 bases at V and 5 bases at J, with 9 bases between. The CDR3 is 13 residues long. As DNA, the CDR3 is TGTGCCAGCAGCTCGGACCATAACAATGAGCAGTTCTTC. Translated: CASSSDHNNEQFF. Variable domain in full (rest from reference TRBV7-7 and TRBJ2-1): GAGVSQSPRYKVTKRGQDVTLRCDPISSHATLYWYQQALGQGPEFLTYFNYEAQPDKSGLPSDRFSAERPEGSISTLTIQRTEQRDSAMYRCASSSDHNNEQFFGPGTRLTVL.

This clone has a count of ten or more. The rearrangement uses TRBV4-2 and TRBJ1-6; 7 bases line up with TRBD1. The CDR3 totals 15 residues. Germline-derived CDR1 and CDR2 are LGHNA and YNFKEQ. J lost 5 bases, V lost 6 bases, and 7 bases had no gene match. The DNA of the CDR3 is TGTGCCAGCAGGGACACCGGGACAGATAATTCACCCCTCCACTTT. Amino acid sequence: CASRDTGTDNSPLHF.

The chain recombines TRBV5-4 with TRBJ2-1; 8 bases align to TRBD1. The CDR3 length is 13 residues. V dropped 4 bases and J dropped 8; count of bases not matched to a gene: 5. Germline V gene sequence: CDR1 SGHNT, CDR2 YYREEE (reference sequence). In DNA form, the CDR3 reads TGTGCCAGCAGCCCTGGACAGGGTGATGAGCAGTTCTTC. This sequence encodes CASSPGQGDEQFF.